This is a list of T cell receptor beta chains from one sample in a study of blood T cell repertoires in COVID-19. Produced via immunoSEQ multiplex PCR; TCRdb's table is partial and in-frame only. In the table there are over 85,000 clones, roughly 90% of which are singletons. Sequencing was done on a sample of peripheral blood. The source is a human donor with active COVID-19. The donor label of this sample is uncertain. The CDR3 runs from the conserved cysteine through the conserved F or W. Fields, in order: CDR3 protein, CDR3 DNA, V gene, CDR3 length, J gene, D gene, clone size. A D gene is named only where the DNA matches it firmly. Expanded clones are given a class, and other clones once, few, many or no size at all.

CDR3 protein: CASSPEDYPSTDTQYF
CDR3 DNA: TGCGCCAGCAGCCCGGAGGACTACCCTAGCACAGATACGCAGTATTTT
V gene: TRBV5-1
CDR3 length: 16
J gene: TRBJ2-3
D gene: -
clone size: -

CDR3 protein: CASSLMGTERETQYF
CDR3 DNA: TGTGCCAGCAGCTTAATGGGGACAGAACGAGAGACCCAGTACTTC
V gene: TRBV7-3
CDR3 length: 15
J gene: TRBJ2-5
D gene: TRBD1
clone size: -

CDR3 protein: CASSRRAAGNEKLFF
CDR3 DNA: TGTGCCAGCAGCCGACGGGCGGCGGGTAATGAAAAACTGTTTTTT
V gene: TRBV5-5
CDR3 length: 15
J gene: TRBJ1-4
D gene: -
clone size: medium-sized

CDR3 protein: CASTEDRDYGYTF
CDR3 DNA: TGTGCCAGCACCGAGGACAGGGACTATGGCTACACCTTC
V gene: TRBV28
CDR3 length: 13
J gene: TRBJ1-2
D gene: TRBD1
clone size: -

CDR3 protein: CASSFQGENTEAFF
CDR3 DNA: TGTGCCAGCAGTTTCCAGGGCGAGAACACTGAAGCTTTCTTT
V gene: TRBV6-2/TRBV6-3
CDR3 length: 14
J gene: TRBJ1-1
D gene: -
clone size: -

CDR3 protein: CASSSPGLAGGLLSYEQYF
CDR3 DNA: TGTGCCAGTAGTAGCCCGGGACTAGCGGGGGGATTACTCTCCTACGAGCAGTACTTC
V gene: TRBV19
CDR3 length: 19
J gene: TRBJ2-7
D gene: TRBD2
clone size: -

CDR3 protein: CASSHTITLDQGAIQPQHF
CDR3 DNA: TGTGCCAGCAGTCATACAATAACCCTCGATCAGGGGGCGATTCAGCCCCAGCATTTT
V gene: TRBV2
CDR3 length: 19
J gene: TRBJ1-5
D gene: TRBD1
clone size: -

CDR3 protein: CATSVYGGSSYNEQFF
CDR3 DNA: TGTGCCACCAGTGTATACGGGGGGAGCTCCTACAATGAGCAGTTCTTC
V gene: TRBV24-1
CDR3 length: 16
J gene: TRBJ2-1
D gene: TRBD2
clone size: -

CDR3 protein: CASSFGGGRRGYTF
CDR3 DNA: TGTGCCAGCAGTTTTGGGGGGGGGCGTCGTGGCTACACCTTC
V gene: TRBV28
CDR3 length: 14
J gene: TRBJ1-2
D gene: -
clone size: -

CDR3 protein: CARSLKTPRGLTKNIQYF
CDR3 DNA: TGTGCCAGAAGCTTAAAGACTCCTCGGGGTCTAACCAAAAACATTCAGTACTTC
V gene: TRBV5-3
CDR3 length: 18
J gene: TRBJ2-4
D gene: -
clone size: few

CDR3 protein: CASSEGQEHSNQPQHF
CDR3 DNA: TGTGCCAGCAGTGAGGGACAGGAGCATAGCAATCAGCCCCAGCATTTT
V gene: TRBV6-1
CDR3 length: 16
J gene: TRBJ1-5
D gene: TRBD1
clone size: -

CDR3 protein: CASSINKAGKDTQYF
CDR3 DNA: TGTGCCAGTAGTATAAATAAGGCAGGGAAAGATACGCAGTATTTT
V gene: TRBV19
CDR3 length: 15
J gene: TRBJ2-3
D gene: -
clone size: -

CDR3 protein: CASDLRQASGRIGAFF
CDR3 DNA: TGTGCTAGTGATTTACGACAGGCGTCCGGGAGGATAGGAGCTTTCTTT
V gene: TRBV12-5
CDR3 length: 16
J gene: TRBJ1-1
D gene: -
clone size: -

CDR3 protein: CASSAWSRSSGANVLTF
CDR3 DNA: TGTGCCAGCAGTGCGTGGTCTCGAAGCTCTGGGGCCAACGTCCTGACTTTC
V gene: TRBV11-2
CDR3 length: 17
J gene: TRBJ2-6
D gene: -
clone size: -

CDR3 protein: CAPDCGSYNEQFF
CDR3 DNA: TGTGCCCCGGACTGCGGCTCCTACAATGAGCAGTTCTTC
V gene: TRBV27
CDR3 length: 13
J gene: TRBJ2-1
D gene: -
clone size: once

CDR3 protein: CASSLDSGTDTQYF
CDR3 DNA: TGTGCCAGCAGCTTAGATTCAGGAACAGATACGCAGTATTTT
V gene: TRBV11-2
CDR3 length: 14
J gene: TRBJ2-3
D gene: -
clone size: -

CDR3 protein: CASSYSFTEMNTEAFF
CDR3 DNA: TGTGCCAGCAGTTACTCGTTCACAGAGATGAACACTGAAGCTTTCTTT
V gene: TRBV6-5
CDR3 length: 16
J gene: TRBJ1-1
D gene: -
clone size: -

CDR3 protein: CASSQGLAGSDTQYF
CDR3 DNA: TGTGCCAGCAGTCAGGGACTAGCGGGCTCGGATACGCAGTATTTT
V gene: TRBV6-4
CDR3 length: 15
J gene: TRBJ2-3
D gene: TRBD2
clone size: -

CDR3 protein: CASSLAAGGEQFF
CDR3 DNA: TGTGCCAGCAGCTTAGCTGCCGGGGGTGAGCAGTTCTTC
V gene: TRBV7-9
CDR3 length: 13
J gene: TRBJ2-1
D gene: -
clone size: -

CDR3 protein: CASRRDSNQPQHF
CDR3 DNA: TGTGCCAGCAGAAGAGATAGCAATCAGCCCCAGCATTTT
V gene: TRBV2
CDR3 length: 13
J gene: TRBJ1-5
D gene: -
clone size: -

CDR3 protein: CASSYSRGQNYGYTF
CDR3 DNA: TGTGCCAGCAGTTACTCGAGGGGGCAAAACTATGGCTACACCTTC
V gene: TRBV6-5
CDR3 length: 15
J gene: TRBJ1-2
D gene: TRBD1
clone size: -

CDR3 protein: CASSQTGQAPNTGELFF
CDR3 DNA: TGCGCCAGCAGCCAAACTGGACAGGCCCCTAACACCGGGGAGCTGTTTTTT
V gene: TRBV5-1
CDR3 length: 17
J gene: TRBJ2-2
D gene: TRBD1
clone size: -